This T cell receptor (beta chain) emerged from a study of monozygotic twins with inflammatory bowel disease. The UMIs contained a 6-nucleotide sample barcode. They were added by template switching during cDNA synthesis. TCRdb reprocessed the 5' RACE reads, keeping one entry per CDR3 protein, no DNA. This repertoire includes some 100,000 distinct CDR3 sequences. The CDR3 spans 18 residues. The germline CDR1 and CDR2 sequences are SGHNT and YYREEE (reference sequence). This chain uses TRBV5-4 with TRBJ2-4; TCRdb's D gene call, TRBD2, goes unchecked for lack of DNA. Material for sequencing was blood. This receptor was identified in a human donor with ulcerative colitis or Crohn's disease, or a healthy co-twin of an affected twin (not recorded which). The CDR3 sequence: CASSKGLAGDGDKNIQYF.